This TCR beta chain is drawn from a study of regulatory T cells in long-lasting Graves disease. Study-level findings and limits: More public clonotypes were shared by persistent patients (around 2,800) than by new patients (roughly 1,000).

This clonotype was seen many times. Antigen: not known. The authors built TCR beta libraries using iRepertoire HTBI primers and Arm-PCR of CDR3 regions. TCRdb processed the multiplex PCR reads anew with MiXCR; each CDR3 protein has one entry. The repertoire has hundreds of thousands of distinct CDR3 sequences, around 17% of them found once; the top ten carry under 20%. Time point here: newly diagnosed GD, antithyroid drugs for less than 3 months. RNA from PBMCs was the source of the TCR library. Another study also made use of these data, one on T cells in Graves' hyperthyroidism and ophthalmopathy. As reported in that work: Stable hyperthyroidism was told apart from ophthalmopathy by a model built on 13 V-J features.

Sequencing used peripheral blood mononuclear cells (PBMCs), obtained at new diagnosis, from a patient treated with antithyroid drugs. This receptor was obtained from a woman aged 25-40 years with Graves disease.

CDR3 bases: TGTGCCAGCACCTCCCAGGGGCCCCCCGGGGAGCAGTTCTTC. It is translated as CASTSQGPPGEQFF. The chain carries TRBV7-2 and TRBJ2-1, with a tentative D call TRBD1 (6 bases). This CDR3 region has 14 residues. Germline V lookup: CDR1 SGHTA, CDR2 FQGNSA. Between the trimmed V and J ends, which lost 7 bases and 10 bases, there was a span of 20 bases.